This TCR beta chain is from a study of CD4 T cells in relation to SARS-CoV-2 and coronaviruses. The unexposed donors gave CD4+ T cells in about 2011-2018, prior to COVID-19. CD4+ T cells were isolated from the cells after around eleven days of culture. As concerns this clone: Its antigen is as yet unknown.

Germline-derived CDR1 and CDR2 are MDHEN and SYDVKM. Deletions cut 2 bases from V and 0 bases from J, with 1 base between. The CDR3 extends over 12 amino acids. Libraries were prepared by immunoSEQ multiplex PCR; TCRdb keeps only in-frame clonotypes and omits some of them. The sample yields around 15,000 clones, about 77% seen once. Source material: CD4+ T cells from PBMCs, cultured in vitro. The gene calls are TRBV28 and TRBJ1-2, with D hard to call. The sequence was collected from a human donor in good health. CDR3 in amino acids: CASSLANYGYTF. In DNA, the CDR3 is TGTGCCAGCAGTTTAGCTAACTATGGCTACACCTTC.